This TCR beta chain was identified in a study of T cells after yellow fever vaccination. Findings of the study overall: Abundant bulk-derived clonotypes could contaminate FACS-sorted repertoires.

TCRdb passed the 5' RACE reads through MiXCR, listing each CDR3 protein once. This sample has 450,000 to 550,000 distinct CDR3 sequences, with 20% to 25% found just once. Comment on this clonotype: Its target is unknown.

V was trimmed by 5 bases and J by 5 bases, leaving 18 bases between them. Germline V lookup: CDR1 SQVTM, CDR2 ANQGSEA. The CDR3 has 14 amino acids. The receptor was derived from a man aged 18 to 30 who received the YFV17D yellow fever vaccine. The rearrangement uses TRBV29-1 and TRBJ2-5, with a weak D call TRBD1 (5 bases). The sequenced sample was PBMCs, obtained less than 25 days after the first yellow fever vaccination. The CDR3 DNA is TGCAGCGTTCGCCCCCGGGCTGCAGGGGAGACCCAGTACTTC. This sequence encodes CSVRPRAAGETQYF. The full variable domain, its missing parts supplied by reference TRBV29-1 and TRBJ2-5, is SAVISQKPSRDICQRGTSLTIQCQVDSQVTMMFWYRQQPGQSLTLIATANQGSEATYESGFVIDKFPISRPNLTFSTLTVSNMSPEDSSIYLCSVRPRAAGETQYFGPGTRLLVL.